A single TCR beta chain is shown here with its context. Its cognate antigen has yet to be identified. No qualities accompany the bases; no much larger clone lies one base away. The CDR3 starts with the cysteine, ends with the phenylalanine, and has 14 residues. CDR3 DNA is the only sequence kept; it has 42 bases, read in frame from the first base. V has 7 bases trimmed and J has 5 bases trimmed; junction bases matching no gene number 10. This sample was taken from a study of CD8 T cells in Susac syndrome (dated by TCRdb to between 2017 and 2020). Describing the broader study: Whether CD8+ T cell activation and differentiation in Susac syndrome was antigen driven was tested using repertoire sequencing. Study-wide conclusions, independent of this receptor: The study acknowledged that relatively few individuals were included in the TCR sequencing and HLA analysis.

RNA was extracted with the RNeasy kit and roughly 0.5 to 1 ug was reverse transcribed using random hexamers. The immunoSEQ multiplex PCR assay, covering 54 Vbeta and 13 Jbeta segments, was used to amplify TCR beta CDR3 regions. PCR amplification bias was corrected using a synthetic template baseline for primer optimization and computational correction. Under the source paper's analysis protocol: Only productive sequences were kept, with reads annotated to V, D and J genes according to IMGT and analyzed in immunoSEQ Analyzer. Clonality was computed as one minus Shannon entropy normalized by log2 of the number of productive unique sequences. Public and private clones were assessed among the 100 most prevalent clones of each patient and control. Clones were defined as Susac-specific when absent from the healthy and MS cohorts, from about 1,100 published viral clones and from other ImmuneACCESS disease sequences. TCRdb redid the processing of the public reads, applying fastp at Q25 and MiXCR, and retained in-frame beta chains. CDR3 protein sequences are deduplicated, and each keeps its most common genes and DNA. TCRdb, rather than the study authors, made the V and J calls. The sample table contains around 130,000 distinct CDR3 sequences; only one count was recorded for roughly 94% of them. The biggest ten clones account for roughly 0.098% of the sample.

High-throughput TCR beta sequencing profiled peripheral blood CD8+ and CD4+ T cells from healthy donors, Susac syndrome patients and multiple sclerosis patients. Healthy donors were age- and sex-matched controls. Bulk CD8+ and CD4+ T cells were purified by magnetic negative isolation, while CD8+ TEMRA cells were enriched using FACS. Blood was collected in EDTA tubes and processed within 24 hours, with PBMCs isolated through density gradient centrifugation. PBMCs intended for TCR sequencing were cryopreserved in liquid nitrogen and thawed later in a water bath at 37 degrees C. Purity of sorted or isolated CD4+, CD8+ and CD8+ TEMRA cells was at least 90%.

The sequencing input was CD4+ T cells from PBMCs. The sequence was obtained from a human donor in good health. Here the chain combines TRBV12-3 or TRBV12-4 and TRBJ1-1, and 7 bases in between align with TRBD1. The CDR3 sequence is CASTRQGGGTEAFF. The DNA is TGTGCCAGCACCAGACAGGGTGGGGGGACTGAAGCTTTCTTT.